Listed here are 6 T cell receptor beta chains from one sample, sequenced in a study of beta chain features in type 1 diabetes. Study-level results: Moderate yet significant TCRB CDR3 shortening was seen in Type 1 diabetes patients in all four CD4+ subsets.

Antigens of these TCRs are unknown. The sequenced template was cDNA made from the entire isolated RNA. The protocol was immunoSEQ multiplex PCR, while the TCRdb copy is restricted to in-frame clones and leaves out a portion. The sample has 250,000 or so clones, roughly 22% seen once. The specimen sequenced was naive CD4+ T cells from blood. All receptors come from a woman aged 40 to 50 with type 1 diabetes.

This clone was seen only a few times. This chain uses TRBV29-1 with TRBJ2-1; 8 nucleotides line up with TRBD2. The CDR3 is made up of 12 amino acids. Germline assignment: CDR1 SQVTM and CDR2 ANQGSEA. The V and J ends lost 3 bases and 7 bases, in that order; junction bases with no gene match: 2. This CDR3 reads CSVERGANEQFF. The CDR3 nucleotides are TGCAGCGTTGAGCGGGGGGCAAATGAGCAGTTCTTC.

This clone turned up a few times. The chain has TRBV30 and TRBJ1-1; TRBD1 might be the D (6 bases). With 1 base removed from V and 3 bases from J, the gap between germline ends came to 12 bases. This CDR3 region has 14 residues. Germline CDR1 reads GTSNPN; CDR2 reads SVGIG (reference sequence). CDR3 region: CAWSGGHRDTEAFF. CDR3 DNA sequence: TGTGCCTGGAGTGGGGGACACCGGGACACTGAAGCTTTCTTT.

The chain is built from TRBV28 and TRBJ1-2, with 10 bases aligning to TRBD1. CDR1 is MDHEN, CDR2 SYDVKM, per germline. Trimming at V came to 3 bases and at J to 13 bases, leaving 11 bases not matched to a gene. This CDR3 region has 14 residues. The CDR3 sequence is CASSFKRTGGRSTF. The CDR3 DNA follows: TGTGCCAGCAGTTTCAAAAGGACAGGGGGGCGAAGCACCTTC.

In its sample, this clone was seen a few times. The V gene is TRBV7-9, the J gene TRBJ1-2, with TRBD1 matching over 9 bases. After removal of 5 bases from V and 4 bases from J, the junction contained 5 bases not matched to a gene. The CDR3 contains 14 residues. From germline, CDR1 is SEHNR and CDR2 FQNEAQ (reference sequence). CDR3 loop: CASSGTGQAYGYTF. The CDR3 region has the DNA TGTGCCAGCAGCGGGACAGGGCAGGCCTATGGCTACACCTTC. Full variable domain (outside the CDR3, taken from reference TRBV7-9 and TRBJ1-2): DTGVSQNPRHKITKRGQNVTFRCDPISEHNRLYWYRQTLGQGPEFLTYFQNEAQLEKSRLLSDRFSAERPKGSFSTLEIQRTEQGDSAMYLCASSGTGQAYGYTFGSGTRLTVV.

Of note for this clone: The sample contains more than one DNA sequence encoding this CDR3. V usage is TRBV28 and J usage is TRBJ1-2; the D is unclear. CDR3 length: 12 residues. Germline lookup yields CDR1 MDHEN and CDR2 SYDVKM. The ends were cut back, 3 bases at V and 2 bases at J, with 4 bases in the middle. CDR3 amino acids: CASSFSNYGYTF. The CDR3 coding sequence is TGTGCCAGCAGTTTCTCCAACTATGGCTACACCTTC.

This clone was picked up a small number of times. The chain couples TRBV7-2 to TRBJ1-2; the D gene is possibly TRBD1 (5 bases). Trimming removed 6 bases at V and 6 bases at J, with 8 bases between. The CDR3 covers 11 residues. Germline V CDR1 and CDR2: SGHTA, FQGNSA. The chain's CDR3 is CASSSGDGYTF. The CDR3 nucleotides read TGTGCCAGCAGTTCGGGGGATGGCTACACCTTC. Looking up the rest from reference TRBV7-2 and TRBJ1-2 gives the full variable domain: GAGVSQSPSNKVTEKGKDVELRCDPISGHTALYWYRQSLGQGLEFLIYFQGNSAPDKSGLPSDRFSAERTGGSVSTLTIQRTQQEDSAVYLCASSSGDGYTFGSGTRLTVV.